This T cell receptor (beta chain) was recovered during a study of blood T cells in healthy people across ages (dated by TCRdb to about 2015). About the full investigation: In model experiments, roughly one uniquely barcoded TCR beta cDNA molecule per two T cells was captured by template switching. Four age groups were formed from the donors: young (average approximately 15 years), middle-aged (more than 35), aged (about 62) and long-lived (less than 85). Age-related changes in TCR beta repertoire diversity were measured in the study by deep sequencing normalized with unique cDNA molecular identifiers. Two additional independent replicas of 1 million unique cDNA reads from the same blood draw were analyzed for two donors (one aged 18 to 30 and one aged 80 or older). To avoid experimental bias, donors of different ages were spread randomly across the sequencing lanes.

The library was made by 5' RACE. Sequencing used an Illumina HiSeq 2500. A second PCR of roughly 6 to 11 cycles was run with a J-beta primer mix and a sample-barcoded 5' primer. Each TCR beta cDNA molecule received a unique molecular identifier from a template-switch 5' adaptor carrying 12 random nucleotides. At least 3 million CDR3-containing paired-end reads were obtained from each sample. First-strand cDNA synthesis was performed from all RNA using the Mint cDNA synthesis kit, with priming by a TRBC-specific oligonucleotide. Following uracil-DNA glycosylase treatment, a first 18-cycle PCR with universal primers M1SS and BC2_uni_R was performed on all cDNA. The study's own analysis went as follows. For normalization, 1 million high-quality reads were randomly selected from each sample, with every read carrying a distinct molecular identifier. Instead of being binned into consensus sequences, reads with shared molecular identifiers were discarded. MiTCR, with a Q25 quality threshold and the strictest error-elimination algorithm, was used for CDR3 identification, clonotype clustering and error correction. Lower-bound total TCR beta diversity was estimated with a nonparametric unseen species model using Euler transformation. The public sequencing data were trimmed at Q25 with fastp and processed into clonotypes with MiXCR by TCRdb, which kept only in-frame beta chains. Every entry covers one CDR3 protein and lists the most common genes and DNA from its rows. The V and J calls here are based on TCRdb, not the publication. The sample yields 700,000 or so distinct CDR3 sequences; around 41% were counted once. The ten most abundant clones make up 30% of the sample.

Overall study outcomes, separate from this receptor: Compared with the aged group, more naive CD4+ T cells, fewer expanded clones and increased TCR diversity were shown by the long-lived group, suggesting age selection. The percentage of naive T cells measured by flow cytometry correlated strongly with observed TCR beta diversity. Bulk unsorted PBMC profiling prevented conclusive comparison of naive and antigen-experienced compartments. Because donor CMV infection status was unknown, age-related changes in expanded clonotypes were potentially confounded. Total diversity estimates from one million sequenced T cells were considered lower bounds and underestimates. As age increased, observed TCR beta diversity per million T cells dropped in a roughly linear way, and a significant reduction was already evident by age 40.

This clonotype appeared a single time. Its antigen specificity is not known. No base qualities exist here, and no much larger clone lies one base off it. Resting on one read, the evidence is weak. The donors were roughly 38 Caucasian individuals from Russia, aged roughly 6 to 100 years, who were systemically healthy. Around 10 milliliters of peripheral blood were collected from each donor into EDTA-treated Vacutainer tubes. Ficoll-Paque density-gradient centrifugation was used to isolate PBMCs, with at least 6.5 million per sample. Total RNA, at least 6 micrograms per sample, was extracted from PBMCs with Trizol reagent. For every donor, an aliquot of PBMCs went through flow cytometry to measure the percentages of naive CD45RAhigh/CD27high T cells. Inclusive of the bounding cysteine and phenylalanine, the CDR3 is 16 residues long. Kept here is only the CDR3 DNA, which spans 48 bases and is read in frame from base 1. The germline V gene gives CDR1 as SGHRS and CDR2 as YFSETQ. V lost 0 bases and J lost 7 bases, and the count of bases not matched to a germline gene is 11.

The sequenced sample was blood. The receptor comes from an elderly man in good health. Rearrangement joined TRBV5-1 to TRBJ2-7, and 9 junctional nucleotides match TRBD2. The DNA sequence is TGCGCCAGCAGCTTGGAGGCGGGAGGGCCTTCCGGGGAGCAGTACTTC. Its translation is CASSLEAGGPSGEQYF.